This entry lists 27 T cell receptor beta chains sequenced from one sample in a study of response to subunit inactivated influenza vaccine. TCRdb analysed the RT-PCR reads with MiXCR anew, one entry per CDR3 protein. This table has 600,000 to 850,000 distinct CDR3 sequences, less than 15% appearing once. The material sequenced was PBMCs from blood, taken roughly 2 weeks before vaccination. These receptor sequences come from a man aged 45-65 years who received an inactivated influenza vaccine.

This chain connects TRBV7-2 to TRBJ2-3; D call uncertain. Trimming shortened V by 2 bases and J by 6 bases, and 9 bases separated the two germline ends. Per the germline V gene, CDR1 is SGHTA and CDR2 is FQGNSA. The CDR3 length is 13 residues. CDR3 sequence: CASSLTQKDTQYF. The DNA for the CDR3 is TGTGCCAGCAGCTTAACTCAGAAGGATACGCAGTATTTT.

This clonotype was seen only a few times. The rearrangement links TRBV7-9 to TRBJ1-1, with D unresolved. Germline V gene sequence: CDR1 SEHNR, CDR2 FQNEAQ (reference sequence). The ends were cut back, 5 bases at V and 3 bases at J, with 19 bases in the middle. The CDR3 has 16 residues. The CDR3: CASSPRTGKYYTEAFF. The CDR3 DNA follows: TGTGCCAGCAGCCCACGCACGGGCAAGTACTACACTGAAGCTTTCTTT.

The CDR3 loop is CASSPGLARDEQFF. CDR3 nucleotide sequence: TGTGCCAGCTCACCGGGACTAGCGAGGGATGAGCAGTTCTTC. V is TRBV18 and J is TRBJ2-1, with 10 bases matching TRBD2. The V segment lost 3 bases and the J segment 8 bases; nucleotides outside the gene matches: 4. The CDR3 loop spans 14 amino acids. Germline CDR1 and CDR2: KGHSH and LQKENI.

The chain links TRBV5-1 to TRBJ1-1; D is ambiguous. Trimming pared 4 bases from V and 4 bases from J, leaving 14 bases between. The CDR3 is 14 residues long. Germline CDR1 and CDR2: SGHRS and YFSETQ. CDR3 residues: CASSQAHPGTEAFF. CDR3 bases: TGCGCCAGCAGCCAAGCGCATCCGGGCACTGAAGCTTTCTTT.

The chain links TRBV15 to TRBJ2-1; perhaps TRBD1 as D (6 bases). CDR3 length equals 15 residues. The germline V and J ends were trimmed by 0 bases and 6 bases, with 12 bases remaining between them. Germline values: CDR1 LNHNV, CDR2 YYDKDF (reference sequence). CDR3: CATSRDRQASNEQFF. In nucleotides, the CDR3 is TGTGCCACCAGCAGAGATAGACAGGCGAGCAATGAGCAGTTCTTC. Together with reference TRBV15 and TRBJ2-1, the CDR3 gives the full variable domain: DAMVIQNPRYQVTQFGKPVTLSCSQTLNHNVMYWYQQKSSQAPKLLFHYYDKDFNNEADTPDNFQSRRPNTSFCFLDIRSPGLGDTAMYLCATSRDRQASNEQFFGPGTRLTVL.

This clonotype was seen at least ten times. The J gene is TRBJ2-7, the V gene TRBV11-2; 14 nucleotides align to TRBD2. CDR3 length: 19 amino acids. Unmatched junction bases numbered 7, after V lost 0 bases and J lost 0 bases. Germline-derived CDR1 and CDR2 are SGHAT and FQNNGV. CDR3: CASSLEVGLAGGSSYEQYF. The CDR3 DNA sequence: TGTGCCAGCAGCTTAGAGGTTGGACTAGCGGGGGGAAGCTCCTACGAGCAGTACTTC.

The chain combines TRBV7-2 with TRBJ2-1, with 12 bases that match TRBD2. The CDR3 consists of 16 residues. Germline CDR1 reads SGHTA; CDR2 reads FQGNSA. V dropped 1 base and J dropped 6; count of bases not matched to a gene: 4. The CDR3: CASSLGASGRGNEQFF. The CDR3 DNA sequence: TGTGCCAGCAGCTTAGGGGCTAGCGGGAGGGGCAATGAGCAGTTCTTC.

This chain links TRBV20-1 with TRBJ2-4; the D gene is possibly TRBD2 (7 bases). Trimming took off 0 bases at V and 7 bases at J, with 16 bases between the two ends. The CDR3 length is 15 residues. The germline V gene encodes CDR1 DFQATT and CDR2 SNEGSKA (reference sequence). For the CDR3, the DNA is TGCAGTGCTAGAGATTCTACAGGGAGGGGGAACATTCAGTACTTC. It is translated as CSARDSTGRGNIQYF.

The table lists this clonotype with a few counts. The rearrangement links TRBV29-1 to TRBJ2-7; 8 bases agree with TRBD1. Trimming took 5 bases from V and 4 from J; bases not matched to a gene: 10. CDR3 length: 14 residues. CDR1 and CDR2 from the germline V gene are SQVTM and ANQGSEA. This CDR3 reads CSVSRDRQTYEQYF. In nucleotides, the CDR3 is TGCAGCGTTAGCCGGGACAGGCAGACGTACGAGCAGTACTTC.

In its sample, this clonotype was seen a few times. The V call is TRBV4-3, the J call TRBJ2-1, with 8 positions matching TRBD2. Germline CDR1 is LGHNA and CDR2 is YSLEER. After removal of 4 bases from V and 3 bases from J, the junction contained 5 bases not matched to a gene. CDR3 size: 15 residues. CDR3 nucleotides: TGCGCCAGCAGCCCGGCGGGGGGATTCTACAATGAGCAGTTCTTC. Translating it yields CASSPAGGFYNEQFF.

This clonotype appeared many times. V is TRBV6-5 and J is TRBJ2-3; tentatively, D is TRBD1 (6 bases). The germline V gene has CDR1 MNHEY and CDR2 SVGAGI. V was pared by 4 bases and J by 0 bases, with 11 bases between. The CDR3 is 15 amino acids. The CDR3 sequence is CASSWTAPSTDTQYF. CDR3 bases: TGTGCCAGCAGTTGGACAGCGCCGAGCACAGATACGCAGTATTTT.

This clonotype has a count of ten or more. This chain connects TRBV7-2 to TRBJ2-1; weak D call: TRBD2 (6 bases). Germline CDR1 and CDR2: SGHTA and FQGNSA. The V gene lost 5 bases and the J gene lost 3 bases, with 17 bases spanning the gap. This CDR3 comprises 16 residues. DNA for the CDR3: TGTGCCAGCAGCGGAAGAACCGGGACTTACTACAATGAGCAGTTCTTC. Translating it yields CASSGRTGTYYNEQFF.

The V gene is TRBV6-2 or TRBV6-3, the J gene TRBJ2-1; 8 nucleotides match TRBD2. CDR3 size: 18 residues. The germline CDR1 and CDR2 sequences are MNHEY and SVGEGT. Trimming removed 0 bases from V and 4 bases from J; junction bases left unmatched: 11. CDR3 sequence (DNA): TGTGCCAGCAGTTACTCGTTTAAGCGGGGGCCCCCATACAATGAGCAGTTCTTC. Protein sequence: CASSYSFKRGPPYNEQFF.

CDR3 sequence: CASSYIGVITGELFF. The DNA for the CDR3 is TGTGCCAGCAGTTATATTGGGGTTATCACCGGGGAGCTGTTTTTT. V gene TRBV6-2 or TRBV6-3 combines with J gene TRBJ2-2; D uncertain. This CDR3 has 15 amino acids. Germline assignment: CDR1 MNHEY and CDR2 SVGEGT. V dropped 3 bases and J dropped 4 bases, with 12 bases sitting between them.

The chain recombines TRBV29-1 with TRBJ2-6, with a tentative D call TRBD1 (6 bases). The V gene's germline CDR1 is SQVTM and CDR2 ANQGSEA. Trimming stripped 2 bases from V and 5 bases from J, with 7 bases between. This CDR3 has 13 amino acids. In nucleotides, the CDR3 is TGCAGCGTTGAACAGGGGAGGGCCAACGTCCTGACTTTC. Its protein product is CSVEQGRANVLTF.

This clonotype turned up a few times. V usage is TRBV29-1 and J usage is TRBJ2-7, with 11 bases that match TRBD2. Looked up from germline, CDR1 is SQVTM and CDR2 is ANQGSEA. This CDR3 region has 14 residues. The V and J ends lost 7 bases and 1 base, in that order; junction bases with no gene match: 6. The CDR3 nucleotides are TGCAGCGCCGCCCCTAGCGGGGGGTCCTACGAGCAGTACTTC. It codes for CSAAPSGGSYEQYF.

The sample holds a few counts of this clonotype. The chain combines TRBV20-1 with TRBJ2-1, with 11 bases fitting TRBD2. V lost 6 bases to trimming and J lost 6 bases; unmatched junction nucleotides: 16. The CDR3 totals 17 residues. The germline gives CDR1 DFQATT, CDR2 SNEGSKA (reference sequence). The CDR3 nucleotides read TGCAGTGCCCATAGGGACCTAGTAGCGGGAGGGCTCAATGAGCAGTTCTTC. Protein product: CSAHRDLVAGGLNEQFF.

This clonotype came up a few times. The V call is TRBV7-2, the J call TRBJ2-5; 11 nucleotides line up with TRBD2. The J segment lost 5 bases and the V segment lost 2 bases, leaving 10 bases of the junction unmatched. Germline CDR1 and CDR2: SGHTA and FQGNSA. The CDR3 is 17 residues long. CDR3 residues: CASSLIGLAGGGETQYF. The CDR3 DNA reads TGTGCCAGCAGCTTAATCGGGCTAGCGGGGGGAGGGGAGACCCAGTACTTC.

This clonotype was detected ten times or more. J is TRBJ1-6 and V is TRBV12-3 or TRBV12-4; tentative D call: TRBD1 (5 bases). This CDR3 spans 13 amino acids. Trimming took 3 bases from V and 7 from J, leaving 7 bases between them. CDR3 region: CASSLTDNSPLHF. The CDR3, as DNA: TGTGCCAGCAGTTTGACAGACAATTCACCCCTCCACTTT.

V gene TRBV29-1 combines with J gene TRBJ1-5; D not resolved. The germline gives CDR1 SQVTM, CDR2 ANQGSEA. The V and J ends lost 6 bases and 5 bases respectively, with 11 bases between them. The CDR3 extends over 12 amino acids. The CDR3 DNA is TGCAGCGTCTCAAACGGGGATCAGCCCCAGCATTTT. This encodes CSVSNGDQPQHF.

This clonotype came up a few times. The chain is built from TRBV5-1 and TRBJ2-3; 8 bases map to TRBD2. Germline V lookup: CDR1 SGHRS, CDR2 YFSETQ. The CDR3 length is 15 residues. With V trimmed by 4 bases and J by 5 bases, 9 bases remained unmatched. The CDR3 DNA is TGCGCCAGCAGCGCCGACGGGGGGGAGGGAGATACGCAGTATTTT. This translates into CASSADGGEGDTQYF. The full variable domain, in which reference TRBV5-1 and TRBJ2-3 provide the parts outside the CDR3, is KAGVTQTPRYLIKTRGQQVTLSCSPISGHRSVSWYQQTPGQGLQFLFEYFSETQRNKGNFPGRFSGRQFSNSRSEMNVSTLELGDSALYLCASSADGGEGDTQYFGPGTRLTVL.

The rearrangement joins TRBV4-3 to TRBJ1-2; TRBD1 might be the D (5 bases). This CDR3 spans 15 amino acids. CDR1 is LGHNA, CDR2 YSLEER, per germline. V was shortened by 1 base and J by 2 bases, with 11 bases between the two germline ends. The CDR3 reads CASSQAWGSNYGYTF. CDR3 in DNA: TGCGCCAGCAGCCAAGCGTGGGGGAGCAACTATGGCTACACCTTC.

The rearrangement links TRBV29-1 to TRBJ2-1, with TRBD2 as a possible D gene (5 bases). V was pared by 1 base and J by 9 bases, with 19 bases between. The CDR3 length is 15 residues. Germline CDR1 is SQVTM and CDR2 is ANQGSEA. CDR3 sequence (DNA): TGCAGCGTTGAAGCCTTGGAGGCCTTAGGGAGTGAGCAGTTCTTC. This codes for CSVEALEALGSEQFF.

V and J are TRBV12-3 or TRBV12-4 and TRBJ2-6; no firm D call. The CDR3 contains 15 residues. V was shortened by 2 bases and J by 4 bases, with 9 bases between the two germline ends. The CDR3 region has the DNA TGTGCCAGCAGTTTAAGTGACTGGGGGGCCAACGTCCTGACTTTC. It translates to CASSLSDWGANVLTF.

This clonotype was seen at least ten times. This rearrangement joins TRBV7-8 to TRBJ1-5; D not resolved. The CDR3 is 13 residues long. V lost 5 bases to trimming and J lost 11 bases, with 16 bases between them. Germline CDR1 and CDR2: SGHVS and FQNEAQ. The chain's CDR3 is CASSPPDGGAQHF. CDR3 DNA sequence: TGTGCCAGCAGCCCCCCGGACGGTGGGGCCCAGCATTTT.

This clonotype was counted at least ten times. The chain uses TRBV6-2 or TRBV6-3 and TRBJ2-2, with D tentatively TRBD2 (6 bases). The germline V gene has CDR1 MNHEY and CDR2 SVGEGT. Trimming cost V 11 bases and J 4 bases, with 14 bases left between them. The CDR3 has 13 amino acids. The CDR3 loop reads CAARRGFTGELFF. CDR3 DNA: TGTGCCGCAAGGAGGGGTTTCACCGGGGAGCTGTTTTTT.

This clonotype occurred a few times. CDR3 nucleotides: TGCGCCAGCAGCGTTAGTGCTTCCTACGAGCAGTACTTC. This sequence encodes CASSVSASYEQYF. V gene TRBV5-1 combines with J gene TRBJ2-7; D remains unclear. CDR1 is SGHRS and CDR2 is YFSETQ in the germline V gene. Trimming left V 4 bases short and J 1 base short, with 9 bases between. This CDR3 has 13 residues.